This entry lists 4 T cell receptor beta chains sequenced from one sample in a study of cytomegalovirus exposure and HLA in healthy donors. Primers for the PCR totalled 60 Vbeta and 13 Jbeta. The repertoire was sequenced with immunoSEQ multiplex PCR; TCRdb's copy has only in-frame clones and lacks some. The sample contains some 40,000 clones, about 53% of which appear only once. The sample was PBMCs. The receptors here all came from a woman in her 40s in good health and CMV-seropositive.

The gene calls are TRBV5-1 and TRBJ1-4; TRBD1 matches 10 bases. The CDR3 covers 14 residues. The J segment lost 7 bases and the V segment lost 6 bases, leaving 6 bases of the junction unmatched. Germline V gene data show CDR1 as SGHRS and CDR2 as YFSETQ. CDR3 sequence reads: CASTQTGGGEKLFF. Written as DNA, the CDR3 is TGCGCCAGCACCCAGACAGGGGGCGGTGAAAAACTGTTTTTT.

CDR3 sequence reads: CSASSRGEAFF. In DNA form, the CDR3 reads TGCAGTGCTAGCTCTAGGGGTGAAGCTTTCTTT. V gene TRBV20-1 combines with J gene TRBJ1-1, with a weak D call TRBD1 (5 bases). The CDR3 runs to 11 residues. Per germline, CDR1 DFQATT and CDR2 SNEGSKA (reference sequence). V was trimmed by 3 bases and J by 7 bases, leaving 9 bases between them.

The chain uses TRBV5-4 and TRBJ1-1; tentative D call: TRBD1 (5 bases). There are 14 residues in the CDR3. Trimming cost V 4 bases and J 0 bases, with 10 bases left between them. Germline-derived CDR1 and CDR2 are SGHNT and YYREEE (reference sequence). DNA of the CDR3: TGTGCCAGCAGCCGTACACAGGTGAACACTGAAGCTTTCTTT. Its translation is CASSRTQVNTEAFF.

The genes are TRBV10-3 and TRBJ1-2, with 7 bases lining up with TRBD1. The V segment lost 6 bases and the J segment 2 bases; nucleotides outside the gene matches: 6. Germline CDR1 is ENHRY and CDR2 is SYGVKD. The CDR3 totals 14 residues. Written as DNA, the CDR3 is TGTGCCATCAGCGAAAAACAGGGGAACTATGGCTACACCTTC. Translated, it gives CAISEKQGNYGYTF.